This T cell receptor (beta chain) appears in the sequencing data of a study of blood T cell dynamics during melanoma immunotherapy. CDR3 length equals 14 residues. The V and J ends lost 4 bases and 2 bases, in that order; junction bases with no gene match: 5. The V gene's germline CDR1 is MNHEY and CDR2 SVGAGI. Time point noted: week 3, after first cycle of checkpoint inhibitor. Apart from a couple of fast progressors, RECIST 1.1 response was judged 12 weeks post-infusion. Method: immunoSEQ multiplex PCR; TCRdb's copy keeps in-frame clones and lacks some. The sample lists about 11,000 clones, around 82% seen once, with 15% to 20% in the top ten.

The sequence was collected from a human donor with melanoma. This sequence joins TRBV6-5 and TRBJ2-7, with 7 bases identical to TRBD1. The sequences come from blood, collected from a patient treated with checkpoint blockade. CDR3 sequence (DNA): TGTGCCAGCAGTTCCGGACAGGTGACCTACGAGCAGTACTTC. Its translation: CASSSGQVTYEQYF.